Listed below are T cell receptor beta chains from one sample, sequenced in a study of PD-1 blockade in classical Hodgkin lymphoma. The repertoire was sequenced with immunoSEQ multiplex PCR; TCRdb's copy has only in-frame clones and lacks some. Of approximately 23,000 clones listed, more than 85% are singletons. Material: CD4+ T cells from blood. These TCRs come from a human donor with classical Hodgkin lymphoma. Each CDR3 is given with its conserved first and last residue. The D gene is left open where the match is weak. Clone size is shown for a subset of rows, as once, few, many or a class of expanded clone.

D gene,V gene,clone size,CDR3 length,J gene,CDR3 protein,CDR3 DNA
-,TRBV28,-,18,TRBJ1-3,CASSPAPGQGFSGNTIYF,TGTGCCAGCAGTCCAGCCCCAGGACAAGGGTTCTCTGGAAACACCATATATTTT
-,TRBV5-1,-,15,TRBJ2-2,CASSYLQGSTGELFF,TGCGCCAGCAGCTACTTACAAGGCAGCACCGGGGAGCTGTTTTTT
-,TRBV9,once,16,TRBJ2-5,CASSVAPGQQKETQYF,TGTGCCAGCAGCGTAGCTCCAGGACAACAAAAAGAGACCCAGTACTTC
-,TRBV9,-,12,TRBJ2-7,CASSAVGYEQYF,TGTGCCAGCAGCGCGGTCGGATACGAGCAGTACTTC
TRBD1,TRBV28,-,17,TRBJ1-5,CASSPLRRTGGRQPQHF,TGTGCCAGCAGTCCCCTTCGACGGACAGGGGGGAGGCAGCCCCAGCATTTT
-,TRBV7-2,-,14,TRBJ1-1,CASSLAGRNTEAFF,TGTGCCAGCAGCTTGGCGGGGCGGAACACTGAAGCTTTCTTT
-,TRBV5-6,once,14,TRBJ1-2,CASSHRGPYYGYTF,TGTGCCAGCAGCCATCGGGGCCCCTACTATGGCTACACCTTC
-,TRBV21-1,-,15,TRBJ1-2,CASSKAPRRGLGYTF,TGTGCCAGCAGCAAAGCTCCGAGGAGGGGGCTTGGCTACACCTTC
-,TRBV5-1,-,13,TRBJ2-7,CASSLAPAYEQYF,TGCGCCAGCAGCTTGGCCCCGGCCTACGAGCAGTACTTC
TRBD2,TRBV4-1,-,17,TRBJ2-1,CASSQDVRIGSLADQFF,TGCGCCAGCAGCCAAGACGTCCGCATAGGCTCACTAGCGGATCAGTTCTTC
-,TRBV2,-,15,TRBJ1-5,CASSEGHGGNQPQHF,TGTGCCAGCAGTGAAGGACACGGTGGCAATCAGCCCCAGCATTTT
TRBD1,TRBV28,-,15,TRBJ1-5,CASRASGTGYQPQHF,TGTGCCAGCAGGGCCTCCGGGACAGGATATCAGCCCCAGCATTTT